The rows below give T cell receptor beta chains drawn from one sample of a study of human T cells and chemical hapten exposure. TCRdb re-analysed the RACE reads in MiXCR, keeping a single row per CDR3 protein. The table shows approximately 100,000 distinct CDR3 sequences, with roughly a tenth occurring only once. Sequenced material: whole blood, taken in connection with sensitization to the hapten diphenylcyclopropenone (DPC). Receptors originate from a woman in her 40s with alopecia areata. Some clones in this sample may be carry-over from other donors' samples. The CDR3 runs from the conserved cysteine through the conserved F or W. Fields, in order: clone size, V gene, J gene, D gene, CDR3 DNA, CDR3 protein. A D gene is named only where the DNA matches it firmly. For some rows the clone size is stated as once, few or many, or as a class when expanded; others skip it.

abundance: many; v_gene: TRBV6-6; j_gene: TRBJ2-3; d_gene: NA; CDR3nt: TGTGCCAGCAGTTACGGGGATTTGGATACGCAGTATTTT; CDR3aa: CASSYGDLDTQYF
abundance: few; v_gene: TRBV4-2; j_gene: TRBJ1-2; d_gene: NA; CDR3nt: TGTGCCAGCAGCCAAGAGACGTATGGCTACACCTTC; CDR3aa: CASSQETYGYTF
abundance: many; v_gene: TRBV10-2; j_gene: TRBJ1-1; d_gene: NA; CDR3nt: TGCGCCAGTTTCAGTTGGATCGACCCCCGGATGGATGAAGCTTTCTTT; CDR3aa: CASFSWIDPRMDEAFF
abundance: many; v_gene: TRBV7-2; j_gene: TRBJ1-2; d_gene: NA; CDR3nt: TGTGCCAGCAGCTTAGCCCCTACAGGGAGCTATGGCTACACCTTC; CDR3aa: CASSLAPTGSYGYTF
abundance: few; v_gene: TRBV15; j_gene: TRBJ1-5; d_gene: TRBD1; CDR3nt: TGTGCCACCAGCAGAGGAAGGACAGGGAATCAGCCCCAGCATTTT; CDR3aa: CATSRGRTGNQPQHF
abundance: NA; v_gene: TRBV3-1; j_gene: TRBJ2-7; d_gene: NA; CDR3nt: TGTGCCAGCAGCCAAGAAGGAGGTGCCGGCGAGCAGTACTTC; CDR3aa: CASSQEGGAGEQYF
abundance: NA; v_gene: TRBV11-2; j_gene: TRBJ2-3; d_gene: NA; CDR3nt: TGTGCCAGCAGCTTAGCGGAGGCCACAGATACGCAGTATTTT; CDR3aa: CASSLAEATDTQYF
abundance: many; v_gene: TRBV7-9; j_gene: TRBJ2-3; d_gene: NA; CDR3nt: TGTGCCAGCAGGCGGACAGCCCCAGATACGCAGTATTTT; CDR3aa: CASRRTAPDTQYF
abundance: NA; v_gene: TRBV20-1; j_gene: TRBJ2-7; d_gene: NA; CDR3nt: TGCAGTGCTTACACTAGCTACTACGAGCAGTACTTC; CDR3aa: CSAYTSYYEQYF
abundance: many; v_gene: TRBV7-4; j_gene: TRBJ2-7; d_gene: TRBD1; CDR3nt: TGTGCCAGCAGCCGAGAGGACAGGCACTACGAGCAGTACTTC; CDR3aa: CASSREDRHYEQYF
abundance: many; v_gene: TRBV9; j_gene: TRBJ2-1; d_gene: NA; CDR3nt: TGTGCCAGCAGCGTAGCGGGGGCAGGGGACGAGCAGTTCTTC; CDR3aa: CASSVAGAGDEQFF
abundance: many; v_gene: TRBV20-1; j_gene: TRBJ1-5; d_gene: NA; CDR3nt: TGCAGTGCCGGCGGGCGGGGAGGAAGCAATCAGCCCCAGCATTTT; CDR3aa: CSAGGRGGSNQPQHF
abundance: many; v_gene: TRBV6-6; j_gene: TRBJ2-3; d_gene: NA; CDR3nt: TGTGCCAGCAGTTCCCCAGTCACAGATACGCAGTATTTT; CDR3aa: CASSSPVTDTQYF
abundance: few; v_gene: TRBV6-5; j_gene: TRBJ2-1; d_gene: TRBD1; CDR3nt: TGTGCCAGCAGCCTCACCCCCACAGGGGGTAGGCCCTACAATGAGCAGTTCTTC; CDR3aa: CASSLTPTGGRPYNEQFF
abundance: many; v_gene: TRBV2; j_gene: TRBJ2-1; d_gene: NA; CDR3nt: TGTGCCAGCAGGTACAATGAGCAGTTCTTC; CDR3aa: CASRYNEQFF
abundance: few; v_gene: TRBV7-2; j_gene: TRBJ2-2; d_gene: NA; CDR3nt: TGTGCCAGCAGCTTACTCCGGACAGCCCCGAACACCGGGGAGCTGTTTTTT; CDR3aa: CASSLLRTAPNTGELFF
abundance: few; v_gene: TRBV2; j_gene: TRBJ1-1; d_gene: NA; CDR3nt: TGTGCCAGCAGTGTACATGGGCCGAGCACTGAAGCTTTCTTT; CDR3aa: CASSVHGPSTEAFF
abundance: NA; v_gene: TRBV28; j_gene: TRBJ1-5; d_gene: NA; CDR3nt: TGTGCCAGCAGTCCTCCCCCTGGTGTACGGAGCAATCAGCCCCAGCATTTT; CDR3aa: CASSPPPGVRSNQPQHF
abundance: many; v_gene: TRBV4-3; j_gene: TRBJ2-1; d_gene: NA; CDR3nt: TGCGCCAGCAGCCAAGATTCGGGGGCCTACAATGAGCAGTTCTTC; CDR3aa: CASSQDSGAYNEQFF
abundance: many; v_gene: TRBV9; j_gene: TRBJ1-5; d_gene: NA; CDR3nt: TGTGCCAGCAGCGCGCGAGGGACGGTGGTTGAGCCCCAGCATTTT; CDR3aa: CASSARGTVVEPQHF
abundance: many; v_gene: TRBV5-1; j_gene: TRBJ1-1; d_gene: TRBD1; CDR3nt: TGCGCCAGCAGAAAGACAGGGGGCGGTTACACTGAAGCTTTCTTT; CDR3aa: CASRKTGGGYTEAFF
abundance: many; v_gene: TRBV4-1; j_gene: TRBJ2-4; d_gene: NA; CDR3nt: TGCGCCAGCAGCCAATCTTCGTGGGGGGTCCGGGAGAGCAAAAACATTCAGTACTTC; CDR3aa: CASSQSSWGVRESKNIQYF
abundance: NA; v_gene: TRBV10-3; j_gene: TRBJ2-1; d_gene: TRBD1; CDR3nt: TGTGCCATCAGTGAAGACAGGGGCTCCTACAATGAGCAGTTCTTC; CDR3aa: CAISEDRGSYNEQFF
abundance: NA; v_gene: TRBV4-1; j_gene: TRBJ1-2; d_gene: NA; CDR3nt: TGCGCCAGCAGCCAAGGGGGCGGGAGCGGTAACTATGGCTACACCTTC; CDR3aa: CASSQGGGSGNYGYTF
abundance: once; v_gene: TRBV12-3/TRBV12-4; j_gene: TRBJ1-2; d_gene: NA; CDR3nt: TGTGCCAGCAGGCCTGGCAGAAACTATGGCTACACCTTC; CDR3aa: CASRPGRNYGYTF
abundance: many; v_gene: TRBV12-3/TRBV12-4; j_gene: TRBJ1-1; d_gene: NA; CDR3nt: TGTGCCAGCAGTTTTAATGTTCAGGAAGCTTTCTTT; CDR3aa: CASSFNVQEAFF
abundance: few; v_gene: TRBV7-9; j_gene: TRBJ1-1; d_gene: NA; CDR3nt: TGTGCCAGCAGCTTCTGGGGAGGTAGGGAAGCTTTCTTT; CDR3aa: CASSFWGGREAFF
abundance: many; v_gene: TRBV20-1; j_gene: TRBJ1-2; d_gene: TRBD1; CDR3nt: TGCAGTGCTAGAGATAGCCGGACAGGGGACTATGGCTACACCTTC; CDR3aa: CSARDSRTGDYGYTF
abundance: many; v_gene: TRBV4-1; j_gene: TRBJ2-7; d_gene: TRBD1; CDR3nt: TGCGCCAGCAGCCCACAGACAGGGAAGCCCTACGAGCAGTACTTC; CDR3aa: CASSPQTGKPYEQYF
abundance: many; v_gene: TRBV15; j_gene: TRBJ1-1; d_gene: NA; CDR3nt: TGTGCCACCGGGGAATTCGGCACTGAAGCTTTCTTT; CDR3aa: CATGEFGTEAFF
abundance: NA; v_gene: TRBV12-3/TRBV12-4; j_gene: TRBJ2-2; d_gene: TRBD1; CDR3nt: TGTGCCAGCAGCCGCGGTTCCGGGACAGCGAACACCGGGGAGCTGTTTTTT; CDR3aa: CASSRGSGTANTGELFF
abundance: NA; v_gene: TRBV28; j_gene: TRBJ2-6; d_gene: NA; CDR3nt: TGTGCCAGCAAGGGAACAGGAAGCTCTGGGGCCAACGTCCTGACTTTC; CDR3aa: CASKGTGSSGANVLTF
abundance: many; v_gene: TRBV12-3/TRBV12-4; j_gene: TRBJ2-1; d_gene: NA; CDR3nt: TGTGCCAGCAGTTTTTCGAACGGGGCGGAGGAGCAGTTCTTC; CDR3aa: CASSFSNGAEEQFF
abundance: many; v_gene: TRBV6-6; j_gene: TRBJ1-5; d_gene: NA; CDR3nt: TGTGCCAGCAGTTACCAGGTCCCAGGGCAGCCCCAGCATTTT; CDR3aa: CASSYQVPGQPQHF
abundance: few; v_gene: TRBV4-3; j_gene: TRBJ2-3; d_gene: TRBD2; CDR3nt: TGCGCCAGCAGCCAACGACTAGCGGGGGCCACAGATACGCAGTATTTT; CDR3aa: CASSQRLAGATDTQYF
abundance: few; v_gene: TRBV6-6; j_gene: TRBJ1-6; d_gene: NA; CDR3nt: TGTGCCAGCAGTTACTCGAAAGGATCGCACGGAAATTCACCCCTCCACTTT; CDR3aa: CASSYSKGSHGNSPLHF
abundance: many; v_gene: TRBV7-7; j_gene: TRBJ2-5; d_gene: TRBD2; CDR3nt: TGTGCTAGCAGCTTAGGGGGACTAGCGGCGCTTGGGTTCGAGACCCAGTACTTC; CDR3aa: CASSLGGLAALGFETQYF
abundance: many; v_gene: TRBV7-8; j_gene: TRBJ1-1; d_gene: NA; CDR3nt: TGTGCCAGCAGCTTCGAATTGCCGAACACTGAAGCTTTCTTT; CDR3aa: CASSFELPNTEAFF
abundance: many; v_gene: TRBV4-1; j_gene: TRBJ2-7; d_gene: TRBD2; CDR3nt: TGCGCCAGCAGCCAAGATCATGGCGGGGGGTCTCGCTACGAGCAGTACTTC; CDR3aa: CASSQDHGGGSRYEQYF
abundance: many; v_gene: TRBV27; j_gene: TRBJ1-6; d_gene: NA; CDR3nt: TGTGCCAGCGGCCCTAATTCACCCCTCCACTTT; CDR3aa: CASGPNSPLHF
abundance: many; v_gene: TRBV5-1; j_gene: TRBJ2-7; d_gene: TRBD1; CDR3nt: TGCGCCAGCAGCCCACTGGGACAGGGTACCGGCGAGCAGTACTTC; CDR3aa: CASSPLGQGTGEQYF
abundance: few; v_gene: TRBV7-2; j_gene: TRBJ2-7; d_gene: NA; CDR3nt: TGTGCCAGCAGCTTAGCGAGGGCGCGAGGGTACGAGCAGTACTTC; CDR3aa: CASSLARARGYEQYF
abundance: NA; v_gene: TRBV12-3/TRBV12-4; j_gene: TRBJ2-4; d_gene: NA; CDR3nt: TGTGCCAGCAGTTTGGGGGATGACAGAGTCATTCAGTACTTC; CDR3aa: CASSLGDDRVIQYF
abundance: NA; v_gene: TRBV4-1; j_gene: TRBJ2-4; d_gene: NA; CDR3nt: TGCGCCAGCAGCCAAGTGTTGCGGGGACCAGCCAAAAACATTCAGTACTTC; CDR3aa: CASSQVLRGPAKNIQYF
abundance: many; v_gene: TRBV4-1; j_gene: TRBJ1-5; d_gene: NA; CDR3nt: TGCGCCAGCAGCCAAGTCAGCCCCGACACCGGAACTACGCATTTT; CDR3aa: CASSQVSPDTGTTHF
abundance: few; v_gene: TRBV12-3/TRBV12-4; j_gene: TRBJ1-2; d_gene: TRBD1; CDR3nt: TGTGCCAGCAGTTTAGACAGGGGATTTGGCTACACCTTC; CDR3aa: CASSLDRGFGYTF
abundance: NA; v_gene: TRBV6-2/TRBV6-3; j_gene: TRBJ1-1; d_gene: NA; CDR3nt: TGTGCCAGCAGTTTCGCGGGGACTGAAGTTTTCTTT; CDR3aa: CASSFAGTEVFF
abundance: NA; v_gene: TRBV29-1; j_gene: TRBJ2-7; d_gene: NA; CDR3nt: TGCAGCGCCATCATCTACGAGCAGTACTTC; CDR3aa: CSAIIYEQYF
abundance: NA; v_gene: TRBV7-2; j_gene: TRBJ2-1; d_gene: TRBD2; CDR3nt: TGTGCCAGCAGCCCTCTAGCGGGGGGCCTCTCCTACAATGAGCAGTTCTTC; CDR3aa: CASSPLAGGLSYNEQFF
abundance: NA; v_gene: TRBV7-9; j_gene: TRBJ1-2; d_gene: NA; CDR3nt: TGTGCCAGCGCAGCATCAGGGATGCGCTATGGCTACACCTTC; CDR3aa: CASAASGMRYGYTF
abundance: NA; v_gene: TRBV7-9; j_gene: TRBJ1-5; d_gene: NA; CDR3nt: TGTGCCAGCAGCTTAGGGGGGCGCGTTCAGCCCCAGCATTTT; CDR3aa: CASSLGGRVQPQHF
abundance: few; v_gene: TRBV4-2; j_gene: TRBJ1-2; d_gene: NA; CDR3nt: TGTGCCAGCAGCCACCCCGGACAGCAAAACTATGGCTACACCTTC; CDR3aa: CASSHPGQQNYGYTF
abundance: once; v_gene: TRBV7-9; j_gene: TRBJ2-1; d_gene: TRBD1; CDR3nt: TGTGCCAGCAGCTCGACGATCTGGGACAGGCCTAGGGAGCAGTTCTTC; CDR3aa: CASSSTIWDRPREQFF
abundance: many; v_gene: TRBV10-2; j_gene: TRBJ1-1; d_gene: TRBD1; CDR3nt: TGCGCCAGCAGTCCGACAGGGGGGAGAACTGAAGCTTTCTTT; CDR3aa: CASSPTGGRTEAFF